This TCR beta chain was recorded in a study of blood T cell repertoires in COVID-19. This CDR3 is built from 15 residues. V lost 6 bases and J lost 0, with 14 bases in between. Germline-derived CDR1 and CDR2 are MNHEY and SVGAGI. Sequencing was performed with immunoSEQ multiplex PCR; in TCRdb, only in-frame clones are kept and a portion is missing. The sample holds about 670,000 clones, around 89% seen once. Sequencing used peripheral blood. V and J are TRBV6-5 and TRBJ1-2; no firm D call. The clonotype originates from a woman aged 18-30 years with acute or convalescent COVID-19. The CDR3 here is CASRPWEITNYGYTF. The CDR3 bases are TGTGCCAGCAGGCCTTGGGAGATAACTAACTATGGCTACACCTTC.